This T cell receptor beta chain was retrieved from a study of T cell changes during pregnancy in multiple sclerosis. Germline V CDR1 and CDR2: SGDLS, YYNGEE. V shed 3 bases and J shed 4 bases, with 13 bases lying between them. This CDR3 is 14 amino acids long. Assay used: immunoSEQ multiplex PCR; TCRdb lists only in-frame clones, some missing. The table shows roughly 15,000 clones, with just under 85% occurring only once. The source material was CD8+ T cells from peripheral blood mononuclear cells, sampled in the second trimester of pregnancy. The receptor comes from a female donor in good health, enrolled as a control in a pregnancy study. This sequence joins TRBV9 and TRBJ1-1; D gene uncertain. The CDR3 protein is CASSAHEGATEAFF. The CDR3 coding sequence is TGTGCCAGCAGCGCCCACGAGGGCGCCACTGAAGCTTTCTTT.